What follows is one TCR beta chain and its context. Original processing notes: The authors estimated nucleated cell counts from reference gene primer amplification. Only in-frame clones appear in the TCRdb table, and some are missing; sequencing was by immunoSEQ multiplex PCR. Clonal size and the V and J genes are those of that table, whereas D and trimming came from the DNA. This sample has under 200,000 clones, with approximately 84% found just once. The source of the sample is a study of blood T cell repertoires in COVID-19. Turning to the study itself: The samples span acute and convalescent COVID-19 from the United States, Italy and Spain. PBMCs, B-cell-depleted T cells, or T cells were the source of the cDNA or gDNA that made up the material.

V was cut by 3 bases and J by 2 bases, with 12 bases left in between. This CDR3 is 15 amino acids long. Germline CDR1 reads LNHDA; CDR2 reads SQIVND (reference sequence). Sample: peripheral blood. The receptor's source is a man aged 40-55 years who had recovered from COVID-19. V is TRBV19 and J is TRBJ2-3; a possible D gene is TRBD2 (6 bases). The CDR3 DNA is TGTGCCAGTAGTATTAGCGGAGGCCTCACAGATACGCAGTATTTT. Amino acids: CASSISGGLTDTQYF.